A single T cell receptor (beta chain) is shown here with its context. Its antigen is still unknown. Germline V CDR1 and CDR2: SGHDT, YYEEEE. The CDR3 spans 14 residues. With 5 bases removed from V and 5 bases from J, the gap between germline ends came to 13 bases. Vbeta (60) and Jbeta (13) primers were used in the PCR. The data were produced by immunoSEQ multiplex PCR, yet TCRdb's version contains in-frame clones alone and is incomplete. The profile shows about 93,000 clones, roughly 78% of them singletons. The data belong to a study of cytomegalovirus exposure and HLA in healthy donors. Study results and caveats: TCR beta V segments were, for the most part, productive about 87% or about 30% of the time in an earlier analysis. Based on reports, TCR beta sequences accurately predicted HLA-A and HLA-B alleles for most subjects. In a later analysis, donors in an Asian-associated ancestry cluster reportedly had fewer N-insertions in productive TCRs than the cohort mean.

This chain uses TRBV5-6 with TRBJ1-4; possibly TRBD1 for D (5 bases). The receptor's source is a man aged 25 to 40 in good health and CMV-seronegative. Input material: PBMCs. DNA for the CDR3: TGTGCCAGCAGTTCAGGGTACCGAAATGAAAAACTGTTTTTT. The encoded protein is CASSSGYRNEKLFF.